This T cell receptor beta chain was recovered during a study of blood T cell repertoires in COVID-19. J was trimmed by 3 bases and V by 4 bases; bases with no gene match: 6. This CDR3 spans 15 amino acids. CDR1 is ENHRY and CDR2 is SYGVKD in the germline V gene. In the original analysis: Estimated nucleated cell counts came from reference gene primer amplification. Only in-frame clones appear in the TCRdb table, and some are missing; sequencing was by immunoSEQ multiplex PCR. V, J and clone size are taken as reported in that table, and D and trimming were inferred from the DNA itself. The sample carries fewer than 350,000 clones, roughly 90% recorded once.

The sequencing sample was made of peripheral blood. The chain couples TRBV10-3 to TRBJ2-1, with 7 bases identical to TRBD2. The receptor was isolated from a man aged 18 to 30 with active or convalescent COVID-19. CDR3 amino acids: CAISGGLADYNEQFF. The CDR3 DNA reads TGTGCCATCAGTGGCGGGCTAGCGGACTACAATGAGCAGTTCTTC.